This passage covers 12 T cell receptor beta chains from one sample sequenced in a study of blood T cells in healthy people across ages. Sample-barcoded 5' priming and a J-beta primer mix drove a second PCR of about 7 to 11 cycles. Using its own MiXCR run on the 5' RACE reads, TCRdb lists one record per CDR3 protein. Of some 1,800,000 distinct CDR3 sequences in the sample, 39% were seen once. The sample taken for sequencing was blood. These receptors were obtained from a human donor in good health.

This clonotype came up a few times. The V call is TRBV6-2 or TRBV6-3, the J call TRBJ2-1; D uncertain. CDR1 and CDR2 (germline): MNHEY, SVGEGT. This CDR3 contains 14 residues. The V gene lost 4 bases and the J gene lost 5 bases, with 12 bases spanning the gap. The CDR3 DNA reads TGTGCCAGCAGTTTCCCGACTTCGGACAATGAGCAGTTCTTC. Amino acids: CASSFPTSDNEQFF.

Comments on this clonotype: A clone one base away is much larger, so this may be a read error. This rearrangement joins TRBV29-1 to TRBJ2-7; 7 bases are a match to TRBD1. The J call may not be correct, given that the DNA end is closer to TRBJ2-1. CDR1 and CDR2 (germline): SQVTM, ANQGSEA. There are 13 residues in the CDR3. The CDR3 DNA reads as TGCAGCGTTGAGGGGACAGCTGCCTACGAGCAGTTCTTC. Encoded protein: CSVEGTAAYEQFF.

The chain recombines TRBV20-1 with TRBJ1-5; the D is unclear. The CDR3 loop spans 17 amino acids. Germline CDR1 DFQATT, CDR2 SNEGSKA (reference sequence). Trimming shortened V by 0 bases and J by 0 bases, and 15 bases separated the two germline ends. The CDR3 nucleotides are TGCAGTGCTAGAGATTGGAAAGGAGACCATAGCAATCAGCCCCAGCATTTT. Protein product: CSARDWKGDHSNQPQHF.

This clonotype has just a few counts. The CDR3 protein is CSVEDPTGYTLETQYF. As DNA, the CDR3 is TGCAGCGTTGAAGACCCCACAGGGTATACGTTGGAGACCCAGTACTTC. The rearrangement links TRBV29-1 to TRBJ2-5, with D perhaps matching TRBD1 (6 bases). The germline V gene encodes CDR1 SQVTM and CDR2 ANQGSEA. The CDR3 sequence is 16 residues long. V was clipped by 0 bases and J by 5 bases, with 19 bases between them.

In DNA form, the CDR3 reads TGCAGCGTTGAGAGAAGGGGGACGCAGTATTTT. Translated: CSVERRGTQYF. This sequence joins TRBV29-1 and TRBJ2-3; tentative D call: TRBD1 (6 bases). Looked up from germline, CDR1 is SQVTM and CDR2 is ANQGSEA. The V end lost 3 bases, the J end lost 9 bases, and 10 bases lay between the germline ends. This CDR3 contains 11 residues.

The count of this clonotype is one. The chain joins TRBV2 to TRBJ2-3, with D possibly TRBD2 on 6 matching bases. The CDR3 totals 14 residues. The V and J ends lost 6 bases and 1 base respectively, with 11 bases between them. Germline CDR1 reads SNHLY; CDR2 reads FYNNEI. The CDR3 region has the DNA TGTGCCAGCAGGACTAGTTCCGGCACAGATACGCAGTATTTT. Its translation is CASRTSSGTDTQYF.

This clonotype was counted a few times. V usage is TRBV20-1 and J usage is TRBJ1-5; perhaps TRBD1 as D (5 bases). This CDR3 region has 16 residues. The germline V gene encodes CDR1 DFQATT and CDR2 SNEGSKA (reference sequence). V shed 3 bases and J shed 2 bases, with 17 bases lying between them. The CDR3 coding sequence is TGCAGTGCTAGGCCTGCAGGGATGGGCGGCAATCAGCCCCAGCATTTT. Encoded protein: CSARPAGMGGNQPQHF.

This clonotype was counted between two and nine times. The genes are TRBV11-2 and TRBJ2-5; 8 nucleotides line up with TRBD2. V shed 1 base, J shed 3 bases, and the junction held 4 bases outside the gene matches. CDR1 is SGHAT, CDR2 FQNNGV, per germline. This CDR3 has 15 residues. The CDR3 coding sequence is TGTGCCAGCAGCTTAGGGGTCGGGGGGGAAGAGACCCAGTACTTC. Translating gives CASSLGVGGEETQYF.

This clonotype was detected a few times. CDR3: CASSVSEYEQYF. CDR3 in DNA: TGTGCCAGCAGTGTTTCGGAGTACGAGCAGTACTTC. The V gene is TRBV6-1, the J gene TRBJ2-7; D gene ambiguous. The CDR3 is made up of 12 amino acids. Trimming pared 4 bases from V and 4 bases from J, leaving 8 bases between. The V gene's germline CDR1 is MNHNS and CDR2 SASEGT.

This clonotype has a handful of counts. The chain links TRBV20-1 to TRBJ2-7; 13 bases line up with TRBD2. This CDR3 contains 17 residues. The germline V gene encodes CDR1 DFQATT and CDR2 SNEGSKA (reference sequence). V shed 4 bases, J shed 1 base, and the junction held 10 bases outside the gene matches. The CDR3 DNA follows: TGCAGTGCTACGCCCCGGACTAGCGGGAGTTATTCCTACGAGCAGTACTTC. Translation gives CSATPRTSGSYSYEQYF.

This clonotype came up once. The chain links TRBV12-3 or TRBV12-4 to TRBJ2-3; D remains unclear. The germline V and J ends were trimmed by 2 bases and 9 bases, with 3 bases remaining between them. This CDR3 contains 10 residues. The CDR3 region is CASSLRTQYF. In nucleotides, the CDR3 is TGTGCCAGCAGTTTAAGAACGCAGTATTTT.

V gene TRBV12-3 or TRBV12-4 combines with J gene TRBJ2-1; unclear D gene. The germline V and J ends were trimmed by 7 bases and 1 base, with 11 bases remaining between them. CDR3 length equals 14 residues. DNA of the CDR3: TGTGCCAGCACAACGACCCTTTCCTACAATGAGCAGTTCTTC. Amino acids: CASTTTLSYNEQFF.